This TCR beta chain stems from a study of response to subunit inactivated influenza vaccine. This clonotype was found a few times. The CDR3 runs to 19 residues. Germline V CDR1 and CDR2: LNHNV, YYDKDF (reference sequence). Trimming took 3 bases from V and 12 from J; bases not matched to a gene: 18. TCRdb called the RT-PCR reads again in MiXCR, with one record for every CDR3 protein. Found here are 500,000 to 700,000 distinct CDR3 sequences, around a quarter of them singletons; the top ten hold 2.5% to 3.5%. These records were also assigned to another study, of T cells expressing NK-cell markers. That source notes: Synthesis of TCR beta cDNA relied on 5'RACE template switching carrying UMIs. An anti-gamma-delta TCR antibody was added in several experiments. It restricted sorting to alpha-beta TCR-expressing T cells. In a group of 5 to 7 donors, dominant NKG2C+ clonotypes represented about 1.0-8% of CD8+ T cells. Also leading the CD3+CD56-NKG2C+ fraction in several donors were these clonotypes. Evidence did not settle whether expanded NKG2C+ T cell clones targeted HCMV.

The chain joins TRBV15 to TRBJ2-1; the match to TRBD2 covers 15 bases. Specimen: CD4+ T cells sorted from PBMCs, collected 12 days after vaccination. This clonotype originated in a man aged 50 or older who received an inactivated influenza vaccine. CDR3 DNA: TGTGCCACCAGCAGGGACAGGACTAGCGGGAGGGCCGTGATAGTTGGGCAGTTCTTC. It encodes CATSRDRTSGRAVIVGQFF.